This T cell receptor (beta chain) originates from a study of shared clonotypes between healthy human individuals. This CDR3 has 15 amino acids. The germline CDR1 and CDR2 sequences are SGHTA and FQGNSA. Trimming left V 5 bases short and J 5 bases short, with 18 bases between. The assay was immunoSEQ multiplex PCR, and TCRdb's table has in-frame clones only and misses some. Among hundreds of thousands of clones listed, 77% were seen once. The sample taken for sequencing was PBMCs. The TCR sequence derives from a woman in her 40s in good health. Some clones in this sample may be carry-over from other donors' samples. The J gene is TRBJ1-2, the V gene TRBV7-2; possible D gene TRBD1, 6 bases. The CDR3, as DNA: TGTGCCAGCAGCGAACTCCCGGGGGCGGGGTATGGCTACACCTTC. It specifies CASSELPGAGYGYTF.